This T cell receptor beta chain was captured in a study of metastatic and nonmetastatic thyroid tumors. Overall study context: Repertoires of blood and of tissue (tumor or nodule) from malignant and benign thyroid patients were compared. Overall study findings and caveats: Benign nodules were reported to have significantly lower TCR beta diversity than malignant thyroid tumors, in blood and tumor.

J was trimmed by 3 bases and V by 3 bases; bases with no gene match: 7. This CDR3 has 16 residues. Per the germline V gene, CDR1 is MDHEN and CDR2 is SYDVKM. Prior to thyroid surgery, none of the patients had received any treatment. Methods used by the authors: Clinicopathological groups of papillary thyroid cancer showed CDR3 differences that were used to build a distant-metastasis classifier. TCRdb reprocessed the PCR reads using MiXCR. These V and J calls derive from TCRdb rather than the authors' analysis. The sample lists around 42,000 clones; about an eighth were seen once. In its sample, this clone was seen many times. Its antigen is currently unknown.

The rearrangement links TRBV28 to TRBJ2-3, with 9 positions matching TRBD1. Sequencing was done on a sample of blood. The clonotype originates from a female donor with papillary thyroid cancer or a benign thyroid nodule (not recorded which). Some clones in this sample may be carry-over from other donors' samples. CDR3 protein: CASSLGDRVRTDTQYF. DNA for the CDR3: TGTGCCAGCAGTTTGGGGGACAGGGTTAGGACAGATACGCAGTATTTT.